Listed below are T cell receptor beta chains from one sample, sequenced in a study of technical replicates of blood from several donors. Sequencing was performed with immunoSEQ multiplex PCR; in TCRdb, only in-frame clones are kept and a portion is missing. The sample includes around 70,000 clones, approximately 94% of them seen just once. Sequenced: T cells isolated from PBMCs. These receptor sequences come from a human donor in good health. CDR3s include the opening cysteine and the closing phenylalanine or tryptophan. A D gene is named only where the DNA matches it firmly. Rows give clone size only sometimes, using once, few, many, or a class for an expanded clone.

v_gene: TRBV19
abundance: NA
d_gene: TRBD2
j_gene: TRBJ2-7
CDR3aa: CASNHATSNEQYF

v_gene: TRBV6-5
abundance: NA
d_gene: TRBD1
j_gene: TRBJ1-4
CDR3aa: CASSREDRDSEKLFF

v_gene: TRBV6-5
abundance: NA
d_gene: NA
j_gene: TRBJ1-2
CDR3aa: CASRRGRDIGYTF

v_gene: TRBV5-6
abundance: NA
d_gene: NA
j_gene: TRBJ2-5
CDR3aa: CASSPIPQETQYF

v_gene: TRBV11-3
abundance: NA
d_gene: TRBD1
j_gene: TRBJ2-5
CDR3aa: CASSFSGAGGYGETQYF

v_gene: TRBV7-3
abundance: NA
d_gene: NA
j_gene: TRBJ2-5
CDR3aa: CASSLTLGARETQYF

v_gene: TRBV30
abundance: few
d_gene: NA
j_gene: TRBJ2-3
CDR3aa: CAWRVGIGGTDTQYF

v_gene: TRBV7-6
abundance: once
d_gene: NA
j_gene: TRBJ2-1
CDR3aa: CASSSTQTTSLGGNEQFF

v_gene: TRBV7-9
abundance: NA
d_gene: NA
j_gene: TRBJ1-1
CDR3aa: CASSLIVGWNTEAFF

v_gene: TRBV4-2
abundance: few
d_gene: NA
j_gene: TRBJ1-1
CDR3aa: CASSQVTGSEAFF

v_gene: TRBV6-1
abundance: NA
d_gene: TRBD1
j_gene: TRBJ2-7
CDR3aa: CASSGDRLGEQYF

v_gene: TRBV28
abundance: NA
d_gene: TRBD2
j_gene: TRBJ2-3
CDR3aa: CASSIMVGAGDTDTQYF

v_gene: TRBV10-2
abundance: NA
d_gene: TRBD1
j_gene: TRBJ2-3
CDR3aa: CASTDPGQPSTDTQYF

v_gene: TRBV6-4
abundance: NA
d_gene: NA
j_gene: TRBJ2-3
CDR3aa: CASSDLPGLQYF

v_gene: TRBV19
abundance: NA
d_gene: TRBD1
j_gene: TRBJ2-2
CDR3aa: CASSNRTGRGTGELFF

v_gene: TRBV6-1
abundance: NA
d_gene: NA
j_gene: TRBJ1-4
CDR3aa: CASSPSQGTWEKLFF

v_gene: TRBV2
abundance: NA
d_gene: TRBD1
j_gene: TRBJ2-7
CDR3aa: CAGDRGRDYEQYF

v_gene: TRBV21-1
abundance: NA
d_gene: NA
j_gene: TRBJ2-5
CDR3aa: CASSPLTGCLETQYF

v_gene: TRBV19
abundance: NA
d_gene: TRBD1
j_gene: TRBJ1-5
CDR3aa: CASSTQDNRGIVNQPQHF

v_gene: TRBV19
abundance: NA
d_gene: TRBD1
j_gene: TRBJ2-5
CDR3aa: CASNTGDKETQYF

v_gene: TRBV28
abundance: NA
d_gene: NA
j_gene: TRBJ2-2
CDR3aa: CASSTPFSRNTGELFF